These T cell receptor beta chains were read from a single sample in a study of OX40 agonist ivuxolimab in advanced cancers. This table comes from immunoSEQ multiplex PCR, and its TCRdb copy is limited to in-frame clones, with some not included. The sample records roughly 22,000 clones, roughly 90% being singletons. This specimen was CD4+ or CD8+ T cells sorted from blood, taken in a trial of the OX40 agonist ivuxolimab. Receptors were obtained from an adult with an advanced solid tumor such as melanoma, head and neck, liver or kidney cancer. The CDR3 runs from the conserved cysteine through the conserved F or W. Fields, in order: CDR3 protein, CDR3 DNA, V gene, D gene, clone size, J gene. A D gene is named only where the DNA matches it firmly. Only part of the rows carry a size: once, few, many, or a class if the clone is expanded.

CASTYGSGSYNEQFF	TGTGCCAGTACCTATGGATCCGGCTCCTACAATGAGCAGTTCTTC	TRBV19	.	.	TRBJ2-1
CASSAGQGYNEQFF	TGTGCCAGCAGCGCGGGCCAGGGGTACAATGAGCAGTTCTTC	TRBV11-2	.	.	TRBJ2-1
CASSQERGVSEQFF	TGCGCCAGCAGCCAAGAGCGGGGAGTATCGGAGCAGTTCTTC	TRBV4-1	.	.	TRBJ2-1
CASSFMTSGRGEQYF	TGTGCCAGCAGCTTCATGACTAGCGGGAGAGGCGAGCAGTACTTC	TRBV5-5	TRBD2	.	TRBJ2-7
CASSIPPTIDEQPQHF	TGTGCCAGTAGTATCCCCCCCACAATTGACGAGCAGCCCCAGCATTTT	TRBV19	.	.	TRBJ1-5
CASSLDGSASYNEQFF	TGTGCCAGCAGCTTAGATGGTAGCGCCTCCTACAATGAGCAGTTCTTC	TRBV13	.	large	TRBJ2-1
CATWPGQGESNQPQHF	TGTGCCACCTGGCCGGGACAGGGAGAAAGCAATCAGCCCCAGCATTTT	TRBV15	TRBD1	.	TRBJ1-5
CARSLALAGGPGETQYF	TGTGCCAGAAGCTTGGCTCTAGCGGGAGGGCCCGGAGAGACCCAGTACTTC	TRBV5-3	TRBD2	.	TRBJ2-5
CASSLRSGEAFF	TGTGCCAGCAGCTTGAGGTCTGGTGAAGCTTTCTTT	TRBV5-5	.	.	TRBJ1-1
CASSLGAGTEAFF	TGTGCCAGCAGTTTAGGGGCTGGCACTGAAGCTTTCTTT	TRBV27	.	.	TRBJ1-1
CASSGHSGLAKNIQYF	TGTGCCAGTAGTGGCCATAGCGGCTTAGCCAAAAACATTCAGTACTTC	TRBV19	.	.	TRBJ2-4
CASSHDNGDYAYEQYF	TGCGCCAGCAGCCACGATAACGGGGACTACGCCTACGAGCAGTACTTC	TRBV4-3	TRBD2	.	TRBJ2-7
CASSRGRDEQYF	TGTGCCAGCAGTCGCGGGCGAGACGAGCAGTACTTC	TRBV7-8	.	.	TRBJ2-7
CAASREGDLNTDTQYF	TGTGCCGCCTCCAGGGAGGGGGACCTGAACACAGATACGCAGTATTTT	TRBV30	.	.	TRBJ2-3
CATSRDRSGISNQPQHF	TGTGCCACCAGCAGAGATAGGTCCGGGATTAGCAATCAGCCCCAGCATTTT	TRBV15	.	once	TRBJ1-5
CSVYTGTSSYEQYF	TGCAGCGTTTACACCGGGACTAGCTCCTACGAGCAGTACTTC	TRBV29-1	TRBD2	.	TRBJ2-7
CASSEYRSGSSRTDTQYF	TGTGCCAGCTCGGAATACAGGAGCGGGAGTTCTCGCACAGATACGCAGTATTTT	TRBV18	TRBD2	.	TRBJ2-3
CASSRTDSSYEQYF	TGTGCCAGCAGTCGGACAGACAGTTCCTACGAGCAGTACTTC	TRBV5-5	.	.	TRBJ2-7
CASSLARDRGSSYEQYF	TGTGCCAGCAGCTTAGCGAGGGACAGGGGGAGCTCCTACGAGCAGTACTTC	TRBV7-8	TRBD1	once	TRBJ2-7
CASSLERFQETQYF	TGTGCCAGCAGCTTAGAACGATTCCAAGAGACCCAGTACTTC	TRBV7-6	.	.	TRBJ2-5
CASSLEGIGFYTEAFF	TGCGCCAGCAGCTTGGAAGGGATCGGTTTTTACACTGAAGCTTTCTTT	TRBV5-1	.	.	TRBJ1-1
CARSQPDLAGGHEQYF	TGTGCCAGAAGCCAACCTGATCTAGCGGGAGGCCACGAGCAGTACTTC	TRBV5-3	TRBD2	.	TRBJ2-7
CASNPGWYSTDTQYF	TGTGCCAGCAATCCCGGGTGGTATAGCACAGATACGCAGTATTTT	TRBV28	.	.	TRBJ2-3
CASSQAGYEQYF	TGCGCCAGCAGCCAAGCCGGCTACGAGCAGTACTTC	TRBV4-1	.	.	TRBJ2-7
CASSAPGLAGVSDQETQYF	TGTGCCAGCAGCGCCCCGGGACTAGCGGGAGTGTCAGACCAAGAGACCCAGTACTTC	TRBV7-6	TRBD2	.	TRBJ2-5
CASGLVGWGARNTQYF	TGTGCTAGTGGTTTGGTAGGGTGGGGTGCGAGAAATACGCAGTATTTT	TRBV12-5	.	.	TRBJ2-3
CASSLGNSPAEAFF	TGTGCCAGCAGCTTAGGTAACAGCCCCGCTGAAGCTTTCTTT	TRBV11-3	.	.	TRBJ1-1
CASSMGGGALDEQYF	TGTGCCAGTAGTATGGGGGGGGGTGCCTTGGACGAGCAGTACTTC	TRBV19	TRBD2	.	TRBJ2-7
CASRDPSTYEQYF	TGTGCCAGCCGGGACCCCTCCACCTACGAGCAGTACTTC	TRBV2	.	few	TRBJ2-7
CASSVAGEETQYF	TGTGCCAGCAGTGTGGCAGGGGAAGAGACCCAGTACTTC	TRBV2	.	.	TRBJ2-5
CASSPRGTLNEQFF	TGTGCCAGCTCACCACGCGGGACCCTCAATGAGCAGTTCTTC	TRBV18	.	once	TRBJ2-1
CSVLAGEISAYEQYF	TGCAGCGTACTAGCGGGAGAAATATCAGCCTACGAGCAGTACTTC	TRBV29-1	TRBD2	.	TRBJ2-7
CASRAGISSYEQYF	TGTGCCAGCAGAGCCGGGATCAGCTCCTACGAGCAGTACTTC	TRBV21-1	.	.	TRBJ2-7
CAWTDRAYNSPLHF	TGTGCCTGGACGGACAGGGCCTATAATTCACCCCTCCACTTT	TRBV30	TRBD1	.	TRBJ1-6
CASSLVAGGPYEQYF	TGTGCCAGCAGCTTAGTCGCGGGAGGGCCTTACGAGCAGTACTTC	TRBV7-9	TRBD2	.	TRBJ2-7
CATGTGDINYEQYF	TGTGCCACCGGGACAGGGGACATTAACTACGAGCAGTACTTC	TRBV10-3	TRBD1	.	TRBJ2-7
CASSSTQEETQYF	TGTGCCAGCAGCAGCACACAGGAAGAGACCCAGTACTTC	TRBV7-9	.	once	TRBJ2-5
CASSSTSGRDTQYF	TGTGCCAGCAGCTCGACTAGCGGGAGAGATACGCAGTATTTT	TRBV13	TRBD2	.	TRBJ2-3
CASSLEWPTEAFF	TGTGCCAGCAGCTTAGAGTGGCCCACTGAAGCTTTCTTT	TRBV11-3	.	.	TRBJ1-1
CASSLTPEQYF	TGTGCCAGCAGCTTAACCCCCGAGCAGTACTTC	TRBV7-8	.	.	TRBJ2-7
CATSSPRTESQETQYF	TGTGCCACCAGCAGCCCTCGGACAGAGTCCCAAGAGACCCAGTACTTC	TRBV15	.	.	TRBJ2-5
CASRRTGLSGANVLTF	TGTGCCAGTAGAAGGACAGGACTCTCTGGGGCCAACGTCCTGACTTTC	TRBV28	TRBD1	large	TRBJ2-6
CASSQGGPADTEAFF	TGTGCCAGCAGCCAAGGAGGGCCGGCGGACACTGAAGCTTTCTTT	TRBV4-2	.	few	TRBJ1-1
CASSPWGISSYNEQFF	TGTGCCAGCTCACCCTGGGGAATTAGCTCCTACAATGAGCAGTTCTTC	TRBV18	.	.	TRBJ2-1